This T cell receptor (beta chain) was found in a study of tumor-infiltrating lymphocytes in localized non-small cell lung cancer. In the study overall: Resected tumor was paired with non-adjacent uninvolved lung from the same patient. Study-level results: Higher tumor T cell infiltration than in uninvolved lung was supported by TCRbeta sequencing. Only some patients had TCR sequencing, depending on available tissue.

Measured with immunoSEQ multiplex PCR; TCRdb has only the in-frame clones, and not every one. In the table there are about 16,000 clones, more than 60% of which are singletons. This clone appeared a few times. The antigen is not known. Material for sequencing was lung tumor tissue. The TCR was taken from a human donor with non-small cell lung cancer.

The chain's CDR3 is CASSGAIGNQPQHF. CDR3 coding DNA: TGTGCCAGCAGTGGAGCCATTGGCAATCAGCCCCAGCATTTT. The rearrangement links TRBV2 to TRBJ1-5; D gene unclear. This CDR3 spans 14 amino acids. Germline CDR1 reads SNHLY; CDR2 reads FYNNEI. The V and J ends lost 4 bases and 2 bases respectively, with 9 bases between them.